The clone carrying this T cell receptor (beta chain) was seen repeatedly, ten times or more. Its antigen is unknown. As originally analysed: Built for papillary thyroid cancer, a distant-metastasis classifier drew on CDR3 differences across clinicopathological groups. TCRdb re-called clones via MiXCR from the PCR reads. Here the V and J calls rest on TCRdb's processing, not on the authors' analysis. The sample has about 9,100 clones; approximately 22% are singletons. This record belongs to a study of metastatic and nonmetastatic thyroid tumors. Study results and caveats: Across blood and tumor, TCR beta diversity in malignant thyroid tumors was reportedly significantly higher than in benign nodules.

The germline V gene encodes CDR1 WNHNN and CDR2 SYGVQD (reference sequence). The CDR3 is made up of 13 amino acids. The V end lost 3 bases, the J end lost 6 bases, and 10 bases lay between the germline ends. Patients underwent thyroid surgery, and none had received any treatment before it. The chain links TRBV10-1 to TRBJ2-3, with D possibly being TRBD2 (6 bases). Source material: adjacent normal tissue. The receptor comes from a female donor with papillary thyroid cancer or a benign thyroid nodule (not recorded which). Some clones in this sample may be carry-over from other donors' samples. This CDR3 reads CASSDGGGDTQYF. The CDR3 coding sequence is TGCGCCAGCAGTGACGGGGGTGGCGATACGCAGTATTTT.